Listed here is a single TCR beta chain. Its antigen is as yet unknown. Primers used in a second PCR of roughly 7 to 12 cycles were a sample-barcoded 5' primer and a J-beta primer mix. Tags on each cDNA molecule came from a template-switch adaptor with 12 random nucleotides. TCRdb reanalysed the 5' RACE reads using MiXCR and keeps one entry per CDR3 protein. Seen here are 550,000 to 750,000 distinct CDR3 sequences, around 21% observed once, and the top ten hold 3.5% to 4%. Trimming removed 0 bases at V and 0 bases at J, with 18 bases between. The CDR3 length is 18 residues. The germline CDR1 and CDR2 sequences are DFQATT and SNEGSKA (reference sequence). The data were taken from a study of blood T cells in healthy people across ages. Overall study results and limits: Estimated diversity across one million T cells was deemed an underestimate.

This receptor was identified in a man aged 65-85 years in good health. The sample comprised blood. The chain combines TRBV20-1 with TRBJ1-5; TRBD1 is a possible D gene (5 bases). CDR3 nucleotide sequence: TGCAGTGCTAGAGATTCGGGACTGATGATCCGTAGCAATCAGCCCCAGCATTTT. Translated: CSARDSGLMIRSNQPQHF.